The 32 T cell receptor beta chains below were found in one sample sequenced in a study of beta chain features in type 1 diabetes. The investigators reverse transcribed all of the isolated RNA, so they sequenced expressed TCRB transcripts. Clones were sequenced by immunoSEQ multiplex PCR, and TCRdb holds only the in-frame ones, with some missing. In the table there are hundreds of thousands of clones, around 14% of which are singletons. The specimen sequenced was naive CD4+ T cells from blood. These receptor sequences come from a woman between 35 and 50 years old in good health.

The chain's CDR3 is CATSRAGSQPYEQYF. Written as DNA, the CDR3 is TGTGCCACCAGCAGAGCCGGGAGCCAACCCTACGAGCAGTACTTC. The chain recombines TRBV15 with TRBJ2-7, with D perhaps matching TRBD2 (6 bases). Trimming removed 1 base from V and 2 bases from J, with 12 bases in between. This CDR3 spans 15 amino acids. Germline V gene lookup returns CDR1 LNHNV and CDR2 YYDKDF (reference sequence).

This sequence joins TRBV2 and TRBJ2-7, with D unresolved. V lost 8 bases and J lost 2, with 7 bases in between. Germline CDR1 SNHLY, CDR2 FYNNEI. The CDR3 spans 11 residues. The CDR3 here is CASSVTYEQYF. The CDR3 bases are TGTGCCAGCTCCGTAACCTACGAGCAGTACTTC.

In this sample, this clone turned up a few times. J is TRBJ2-6 and V is TRBV19, with TRBD1 matching 9 bases. This CDR3 is built from 14 residues. Germline V gene data show CDR1 as LNHDA and CDR2 as SQIVND (reference sequence). Germline trimming cut 9 bases from V and 2 bases from J; bases unmatched to any gene: 2. The CDR3 DNA reads as TGTGCCAGCAGGACAGGGGCTGGGGCCAACGTCCTGACTTTC. It encodes CASRTGAGANVLTF.

This chain connects TRBV9 to TRBJ1-2; maybe TRBD1 (6 bases). V was shortened by 0 bases and J by 6 bases, with 12 bases between the two germline ends. The germline gives CDR1 SGDLS, CDR2 YYNGEE. This CDR3 is built from 14 residues. The CDR3 DNA reads TGTGCCAGCAGCGTAGCTGGGGGGGCCGATGGCTACACCTTC. Translating it yields CASSVAGGADGYTF. Combining the CDR3 with reference TRBV9 and TRBJ1-2 gives the whole variable domain DSGVTQTPKHLITATGQRVTLRCSPRSGDLSVYWYQQSLDQGLQFLIQYYNGEERAKGNILERFSAQQFPDLHSELNLSSLELGDSALYFCASSVAGGADGYTFGSGTRLTVV.

This rearrangement joins TRBV19 to TRBJ1-2; 10 bases match TRBD1. This CDR3 spans 14 amino acids. Losses at the gene ends were 5 bases for V and 8 bases for J; bases not matched to a gene: 8. Germline loops: CDR1 LNHDA, CDR2 SQIVND (reference sequence). Here the CDR3 DNA reads TGTGCCAGTAGTGAACGGGACAGGGGTGGCGGCTACACCTTC. Translating gives CASSERDRGGGYTF. The complete variable domain, with remaining parts taken from reference TRBV19 and TRBJ1-2, reads DGGITQSPKYLFRKEGQNVTLSCEQNLNHDAMYWYRQDPGQGLRLIYYSQIVNDFQKGDIAEGYSVSREKKESFPLTVTSAQKNPTAFYLCASSERDRGGGYTFGSGTRLTVV.

This clone was seen only a few times. V usage is TRBV5-4 and J usage is TRBJ2-5, with 7 bases matching TRBD1. The CDR3 has 15 residues. V shed 0 bases and J 3 bases; nucleotides not matched to a gene: 5. Germline V gene lookup returns CDR1 SGHNT and CDR2 YYREEE (reference sequence). The CDR3, as DNA: TGTGCCAGCAGCTTGGAGGGACAGAGAAAAGAGACCCAGTACTTC. It is translated as CASSLEGQRKETQYF.

This clone turned up a few times. The chain joins TRBV4-1 to TRBJ1-5; D may be TRBD1 (5 bases). Trimming took off 4 bases at V and 0 bases at J, with 13 bases between the two ends. Germline V lookup: CDR1 MGHRA, CDR2 YSYEKL. The CDR3 is 16 residues long. Written as DNA, the CDR3 is TGCGCCAGCAGCCTTAGGACGGGGGATAGCAATCAGCCCCAGCATTTT. The encoded protein is CASSLRTGDSNQPQHF.

V and J are TRBV27 and TRBJ2-2; D possibly corresponds to TRBD1 (5 bases). Germline loops: CDR1 MNHEY, CDR2 SMNVEV (reference sequence). V was cut by 8 bases and J by 2 bases, with 9 bases left in between. The CDR3 is 13 residues long. The CDR3 DNA follows: TGTGCCAGCTGGACACTTAACACCGGGGAGCTGTTTTTT. Amino acids: CASWTLNTGELFF.

This chain uses TRBV7-2 with TRBJ2-3; 12 nucleotides align to TRBD2. The CDR3 has 17 residues. CDR1 is SGHTA and CDR2 is FQGNSA in the germline V gene. V lost 6 bases and J lost 8; bases outside the gene matches: 15. CDR3 loop: CASSSQLAGGFGGTQYF. The DNA of the CDR3 is TGTGCCAGCAGTTCTCAACTAGCGGGGGGCTTCGGGGGTACGCAGTATTTT.

The V and J genes are TRBV20-1 and TRBJ1-1, with D possibly TRBD1 on 5 matching bases. Looked up from germline, CDR1 is DFQATT and CDR2 is SNEGSKA (reference sequence). The length of the CDR3 is 11 residues. The germline V and J ends were trimmed by 6 bases and 7 bases, with 12 bases remaining between them. The CDR3 sequence is CSAADTREAFF. DNA for the CDR3: TGCAGTGCCGCGGACACCCGTGAAGCTTTCTTT.

The chain combines TRBV5-1 with TRBJ2-7; D is unresolved. Germline CDR1 and CDR2: SGHRS and YFSETQ. V was clipped by 5 bases and J by 3 bases, with 6 bases between them. The CDR3 runs to 11 residues. For the CDR3, the DNA is TGCGCCAGCAGGAACAGCTACGAGCAGTACTTC. This gives the protein CASRNSYEQYF.

This chain joins TRBV5-1 and TRBJ2-5; 10 positions agree with TRBD2. The junction had 8 bases not matched to a gene; V was cut back by 4 bases and J by 5 bases. Germline CDR1 SGHRS, CDR2 YFSETQ. This CDR3 contains 15 residues. CDR3 sequence reads: CASSPAGGPEETQYF. CDR3 DNA: TGCGCCAGCAGCCCAGCGGGGGGGCCGGAGGAGACCCAGTACTTC.

The genes are TRBV14 and TRBJ1-4; D not certain. CDR1 is SGHDN, CDR2 FVKESK, per germline. V was trimmed by 2 bases and J by 3 bases, leaving 10 bases between them. The length of the CDR3 is 15 residues. Written as DNA, the CDR3 is TGTGCCAGCAGCCAAATTGGCCGCCCTAATGAAAAACTGTTTTTT. It specifies CASSQIGRPNEKLFF.

This clone was observed a handful of times. The chain joins TRBV19 to TRBJ1-5; a weak D match, TRBD1 (6 bases). The germline V gene encodes CDR1 LNHDA and CDR2 SQIVND (reference sequence). Between the trimmed V and J ends, which lost 3 bases and 0 bases, there was a span of 18 bases. The CDR3 totals 18 residues. As DNA, the CDR3 is TGTGCCAGTAGTATCAACAGGGTAGGTGGGTATAGCAATCAGCCCCAGCATTTT. It specifies CASSINRVGGYSNQPQHF.

This clone was observed a few times. The chain uses TRBV5-4 and TRBJ1-2; 10 bases agree with TRBD1. CDR1 is SGHNT, CDR2 YYREEE, per germline (reference sequence). Trimming cost V 4 bases and J 6 bases; bases outside gene matches: 9. This CDR3 region has 15 residues. Here the CDR3 DNA reads TGTGCCAGCAGCGGCGCCGGGACAGGGGACAATGGCTACACCTTC. Translating it yields CASSGAGTGDNGYTF.

Written as DNA, the CDR3 is TGTGCCAGCGGTATGACAGTAAGCACTGAAGCTTTCTTT. Its translation: CASGMTVSTEAFF. The rearrangement uses TRBV28 and TRBJ1-1, with D perhaps matching TRBD1 (5 bases). V was trimmed by 8 bases and J by 4 bases, leaving 14 bases between them. Germline CDR1 reads MDHEN; CDR2 reads SYDVKM. This CDR3 has 13 residues.

In this sample, this clone turned up a few times. The chain has TRBV10-2 and TRBJ1-1; tentatively, D is TRBD1 (5 bases). Germline V gene data show CDR1 as WSHSY and CDR2 as SAAADI. This CDR3 region has 13 residues. Trimming removed 6 bases at V and 5 bases at J, with 13 bases between. Written as DNA, the CDR3 is TGCGCCAGCAGGATCGGGGGGGGGACTGAAGCTTTCTTT. This gives the protein CASRIGGGTEAFF.

This clone was detected only a few times. The V and J genes are TRBV14 and TRBJ2-7; 7 nucleotides line up with TRBD1. Per germline, CDR1 SGHDN and CDR2 FVKESK. The CDR3 runs to 18 residues. V trimming: 4 bases; J trimming: 6 bases; junction bases outside the gene matches: 21. CDR3 protein: CASSPYEGLTGWGGEQYF. The CDR3 DNA is TGTGCCAGCAGCCCTTATGAGGGCCTGACAGGGTGGGGTGGCGAGCAGTACTTC. Full variable domain (outside the CDR3, taken from reference TRBV14 and TRBJ2-7): EAGVTQFPSHSVIEKGQTVTLRCDPISGHDNLYWYRRVMGKEIKFLLHFVKESKQDESGMPNNRFLAERTGGTYSTLKVQPAELEDSGVYFCASSPYEGLTGWGGEQYFGPGTRLTVT.

The V gene is TRBV9, the J gene TRBJ2-7; 9 bases agree with TRBD1. The J segment lost 4 bases and the V segment lost 3 bases, leaving 5 bases of the junction unmatched. The CDR3 has 14 amino acids. Germline CDR1 reads SGDLS; CDR2 reads YYNGEE. The CDR3 DNA sequence: TGTGCCAGCAGCGCGTATGGGACAGGGTACGAGCAGTACTTC. Protein sequence: CASSAYGTGYEQYF.

This rearrangement joins TRBV9 to TRBJ2-5; TRBD1 matches 10 bases. CDR3 length: 16 residues. Germline CDR1 SGDLS, CDR2 YYNGEE. The J segment lost 5 bases and the V segment lost 0 bases, leaving 7 bases of the junction unmatched. CDR3 in amino acids: CASSVAGTGEGETQYF. DNA of the CDR3: TGTGCCAGCAGCGTAGCCGGGACAGGGGAGGGGGAGACCCAGTACTTC.

This CDR3 is CASSPRGDNQETQYF. The CDR3 nucleotides read TGTGCCAGCAGCCCCCGGGGGGACAACCAAGAGACCCAGTACTTC. The gene calls are TRBV5-4 and TRBJ2-5, with D maybe TRBD2 (7 bases). The CDR3 is 15 residues long. Germline V gene data show CDR1 as SGHNT and CDR2 as YYREEE (reference sequence). The V end lost 4 bases, the J end lost 0 bases, and 13 bases lay between the germline ends.

This clone was counted only a few times. The genes are TRBV28 and TRBJ2-1, with TRBD2 matching over 9 bases. The CDR3 consists of 15 residues. The germline V gene encodes CDR1 MDHEN and CDR2 SYDVKM. The V gene end was trimmed by 3 bases and the J gene end by 7 bases; junction bases not matched to a gene: 7. The CDR3 region is CASSFRRGGRNEQFF. The CDR3 region has the DNA TGTGCCAGCAGTTTTCGGCGGGGGGGCCGGAATGAGCAGTTCTTC.

The J gene is TRBJ2-5, the V gene TRBV19; TRBD1 is a possible D gene (6 bases). The length of the CDR3 is 15 residues. The germline CDR1 and CDR2 sequences are LNHDA and SQIVND (reference sequence). Between the trimmed V and J ends, which lost 2 bases and 0 bases, there was a span of 10 bases. The CDR3 reads CASSITGRNQETQYF. As DNA, the CDR3 is TGTGCCAGTAGTATAACAGGGAGAAACCAAGAGACCCAGTACTTC.

The CDR3, as DNA: TGTGCCAGCAGCGACCGCAGGGTCACCGGGGAGCTGTTTTTT. Amino acid sequence: CASSDRRVTGELFF. The chain combines TRBV5-6 with TRBJ2-2; D is possibly TRBD1 (5 bases). CDR1 is SGHDT, CDR2 YYEEEE, per germline. There are 14 residues in the CDR3. The V end was cut by 4 bases, the J end by 4 bases, with 11 bases between.

The chain links TRBV7-2 to TRBJ1-5; D gene uncertain. The CDR3 totals 13 residues. Germline V gene lookup returns CDR1 SGHTA and CDR2 FQGNSA. With 6 bases removed from V and 4 bases from J, the gap between germline ends came to 10 bases. In DNA form, the CDR3 reads TGTGCCAGCAGTATCAGTTTGAATCAGCCCCAGCATTTT. This encodes CASSISLNQPQHF.

This sequence joins TRBV4-3 and TRBJ1-2; 8 bases are shared with TRBD1. From germline, CDR1 is LGHNA and CDR2 YSLEER. The CDR3 consists of 15 residues. The J segment lost 7 bases and the V segment lost 1 base, leaving 8 bases of the junction unmatched. In DNA form, the CDR3 reads TGCGCCAGCAGCCAAGTTGAGACAGGGGTGGGTGGCTACACCTTC. Translated: CASSQVETGVGGYTF.

This clone was counted only a few times. For the CDR3, the DNA is TGTGCCAGCAGCTTGGGACTAGCGGGGGGGCTTCCGTACTTC. Translation: CASSLGLAGGLPYF. This chain links TRBV7-8 with TRBJ2-7; TRBD2 agrees at 16 bases. Germline V gives CDR1 SGHVS, CDR2 FQNEAQ. The CDR3 consists of 14 residues. The V segment lost 3 bases and the J segment 12 bases; nucleotides outside the gene matches: 5.

This clone was observed a handful of times. V and J are TRBV6-1 and TRBJ1-5, with TRBD1 identical over 7 bases. Trimming took 7 bases from V and 4 from J; bases not matched to a gene: 7. The CDR3 is 14 residues long. CDR1 is MNHNS, CDR2 SASEGT, per germline. The CDR3 reads CASTAGQLNQPQHF. Here the CDR3 DNA reads TGTGCCAGCACCGCGGGACAGTTGAATCAGCCCCAGCATTTT.

This clone was seen more than once but under ten times. The chain combines TRBV19 with TRBJ2-1; TRBD1 matches at 7 bases. V trimming: 3 bases; J trimming: 9 bases; junction bases outside the gene matches: 5. The CDR3 is 13 amino acids. From germline, CDR1 is LNHDA and CDR2 SQIVND (reference sequence). In DNA form, the CDR3 reads TGTGCCAGTAGTATTCGGCAGGGGGTTGAGCAGTTCTTC. It encodes CASSIRQGVEQFF.

The V call is TRBV5-4, the J call TRBJ2-1; 7 bases map to TRBD1. Germline V gene sequence: CDR1 SGHNT, CDR2 YYREEE (reference sequence). This CDR3 region has 16 residues. V lost 5 bases to trimming and J lost 9 bases; unmatched junction nucleotides: 17. The CDR3 nucleotides are TGTGCCAGCAGGAGCCCTAATAGACAGGGCTACGGTGAGCAGTTCTTC. It codes for CASRSPNRQGYGEQFF.

This rearrangement joins TRBV7-2 to TRBJ2-1; 9 bases match TRBD2. This CDR3 has 15 residues. Germline trimming cut 6 bases from V and 7 bases from J; bases unmatched to any gene: 10. CDR1 and CDR2 from the germline V gene are SGHTA and FQGNSA. CDR3 amino acids: CASRIAGLAGNEQFF. CDR3 nucleotides: TGTGCCAGCAGAATAGCGGGTCTAGCGGGGAATGAGCAGTTCTTC.

The gene calls are TRBV5-5 and TRBJ2-1, with D perhaps TRBD2 (6 bases). With 4 bases removed from V and 7 bases from J, the gap between germline ends came to 15 bases. CDR1 is SGHKS and CDR2 is YYEKEE in the germline V gene (reference sequence). This CDR3 has 14 amino acids. CDR3 in DNA: TGTGCCAGCAGCCCCGGGACTCCGCCTAATGAGCAGTTCTTC. Translation: CASSPGTPPNEQFF.